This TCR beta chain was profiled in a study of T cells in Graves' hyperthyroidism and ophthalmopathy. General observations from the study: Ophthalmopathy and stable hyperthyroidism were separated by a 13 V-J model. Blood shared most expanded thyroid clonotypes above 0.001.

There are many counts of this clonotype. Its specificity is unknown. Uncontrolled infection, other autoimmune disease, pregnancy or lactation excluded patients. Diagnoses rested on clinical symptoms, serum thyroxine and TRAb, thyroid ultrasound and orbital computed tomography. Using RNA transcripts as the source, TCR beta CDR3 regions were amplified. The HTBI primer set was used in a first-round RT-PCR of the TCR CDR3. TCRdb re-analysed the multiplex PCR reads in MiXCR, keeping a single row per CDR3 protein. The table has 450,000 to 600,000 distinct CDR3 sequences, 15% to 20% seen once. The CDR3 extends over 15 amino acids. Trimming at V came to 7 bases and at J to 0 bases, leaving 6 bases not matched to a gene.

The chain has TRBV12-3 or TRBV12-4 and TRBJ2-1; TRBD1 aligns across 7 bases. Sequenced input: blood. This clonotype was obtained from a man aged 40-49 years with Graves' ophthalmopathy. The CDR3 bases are TGTGCCAGCATGGACAGGAGCCCCTCCTACAATGAGCAGTTCTTC. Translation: CASMDRSPSYNEQFF.